This TCR beta chain emerged from a study of blood T cell repertoires in COVID-19. From germline, CDR1 is MNHEY and CDR2 SVGAGI. The CDR3 has 14 amino acids. V shed 6 bases and J shed 1 base, with 12 bases lying between them. Assay used: immunoSEQ multiplex PCR; TCRdb lists only in-frame clones, some missing. The data contain some 120,000 clones, approximately 84% of them singletons. The sample consisted of peripheral blood. This rearrangement joins TRBV6-5 to TRBJ1-1, with D tentatively TRBD1 (6 bases). This TCR derives from a man aged 65-85 years with active or convalescent COVID-19. The CDR3 sequence: CASRLQGENTEAFF. The CDR3 region has the DNA TGTGCCAGCAGACTACAGGGAGAGAACACTGAAGCTTTCTTT.